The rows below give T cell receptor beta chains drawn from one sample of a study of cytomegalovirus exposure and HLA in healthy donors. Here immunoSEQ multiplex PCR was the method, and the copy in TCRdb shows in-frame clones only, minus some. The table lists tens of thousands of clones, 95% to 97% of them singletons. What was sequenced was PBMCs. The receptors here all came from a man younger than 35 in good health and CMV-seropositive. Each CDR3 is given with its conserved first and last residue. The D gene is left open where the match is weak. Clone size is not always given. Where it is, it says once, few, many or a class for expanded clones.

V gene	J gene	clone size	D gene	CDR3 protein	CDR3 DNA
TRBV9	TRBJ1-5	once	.	CASSRGTDSNQPQHF	TGTGCCAGCAGCCGCGGGACGGATAGCAATCAGCCCCAGCATTTT
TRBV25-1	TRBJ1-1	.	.	CASSEPGTVEAFF	TGTGCCAGCAGTGAACCCGGGACTGTAGAAGCTTTCTTT
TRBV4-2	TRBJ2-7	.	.	CASSPRSTSYEQYF	TGTGCCAGCAGCCCGCGGTCCACCTCCTACGAGCAGTACTTC
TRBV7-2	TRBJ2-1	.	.	CASSLVGGTYNEQFF	TGTGCCAGCAGCTTAGTGGGCGGGACCTACAATGAGCAGTTCTTC
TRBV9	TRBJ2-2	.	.	CASNSGESVTGELFF	TGTGCCAGCAACTCTGGGGAGTCGGTAACCGGGGAGCTGTTTTTT
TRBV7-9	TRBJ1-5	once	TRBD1	CASSLGRDSRHTQPQHF	TGTGCCAGCAGCTTAGGGAGGGACAGCAGGCACACTCAGCCCCAGCATTTT
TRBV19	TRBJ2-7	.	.	CASSITVGGYEQYF	TGTGCCAGTAGTATAACAGTGGGCGGGTACGAGCAGTACTTC
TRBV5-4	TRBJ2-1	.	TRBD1	CASSFKDRGMYNEQFF	TGTGCCAGCAGCTTCAAGGACAGGGGCATGTACAATGAGCAGTTCTTC
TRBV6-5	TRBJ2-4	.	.	CASAPLGGAKNIQYF	TGTGCCAGCGCGCCCTTAGGGGGAGCCAAAAACATTCAGTACTTC
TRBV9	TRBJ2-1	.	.	CASSELGLSYNEQFF	TGTGCCAGCAGCGAGCTGGGACTGTCCTACAATGAGCAGTTCTTC
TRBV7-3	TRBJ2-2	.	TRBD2	CASSLFSGRDTGELFF	TGTGCCAGCAGCTTATTTTCCGGGAGGGACACCGGGGAGCTGTTTTTT
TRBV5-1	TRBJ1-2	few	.	CASSLVQGWDGYTF	TGCGCCAGCAGCTTGGTACAGGGCTGGGATGGCTACACCTTC
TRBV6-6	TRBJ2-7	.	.	CASSPRGLSYEQYF	TGTGCCAGCAGTCCGCGGGGCCTCTCCTACGAGCAGTACTTC
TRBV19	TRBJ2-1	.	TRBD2	CASSGTSGTPYNEQFF	TGTGCCAGTAGTGGGACTAGCGGGACCCCCTACAATGAGCAGTTCTTC
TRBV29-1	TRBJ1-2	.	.	CSVPGTLYGYTF	TGCAGCGTCCCCGGGACACTCTATGGCTACACCTTC
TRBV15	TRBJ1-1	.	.	CATSSRRENTEAFF	TGTGCCACCAGCTCCCGACGGGAGAACACTGAAGCTTTCTTT
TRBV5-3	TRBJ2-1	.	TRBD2	CARSPRGRSIEQFF	TGTGCCAGAAGCCCGCGCGGGAGGAGCATTGAGCAGTTCTTC
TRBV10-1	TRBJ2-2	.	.	CASSIDRNTGELFF	TGCGCCAGCAGTATTGACAGGAACACCGGGGAGCTGTTTTTT
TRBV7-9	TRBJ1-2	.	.	CASSLMEGGYTF	TGTGCCAGCAGCTTAATGGAGGGCGGCTACACCTTC
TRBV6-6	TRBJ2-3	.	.	CASRPGGTDTQYF	TGTGCCAGCAGGCCAGGGGGCACAGATACGCAGTATTTT
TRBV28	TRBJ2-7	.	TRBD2	CASSPGGSRFSYEQYF	TGTGCCAGCAGCCCGGGGGGGAGTCGTTTCTCCTACGAGCAGTACTTC
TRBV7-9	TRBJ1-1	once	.	CASSLDQANTEAFF	TGTGCCAGCAGCTTAGACCAGGCGAACACTGAAGCTTTCTTT
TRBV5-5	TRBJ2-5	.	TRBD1	CASSPTPGQGETQYF	TGTGCCAGCAGTCCTACTCCGGGACAGGGAGAGACCCAGTACTTC
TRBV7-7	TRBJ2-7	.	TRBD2	CASSLREGYEQYF	TGTGCTAGCAGCCTCAGGGAGGGGTACGAGCAGTACTTC
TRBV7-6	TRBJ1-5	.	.	CASSLEPDGDQPQHF	TGTGCCAGCAGCTTAGAGCCAGACGGGGATCAGCCCCAGCATTTT
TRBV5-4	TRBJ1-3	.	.	CASSLGGGSGNTIYF	TGTGCCAGCAGCTTGGGAGGGGGCTCTGGAAACACCATATATTTT
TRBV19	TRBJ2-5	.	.	CASSIGRDLETQYF	TGTGCCAGTAGTATCGGGCGGGACCTGGAGACCCAGTACTTC
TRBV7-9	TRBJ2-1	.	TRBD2	CASSSAAGEYEQFF	TGTGCCAGCAGCTCCGCGGCGGGAGAGTATGAGCAGTTCTTC
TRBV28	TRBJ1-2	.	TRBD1	CASSLDRPQIYGYTF	TGTGCCAGCAGTTTGGACAGGCCCCAAATATATGGCTACACCTTC
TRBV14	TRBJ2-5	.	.	CASSHLETQYF	TGTGCCAGCAGCCACCTGGAGACCCAGTACTTC
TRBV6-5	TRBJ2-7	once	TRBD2	CASSYREAGAYEQYF	TGTGCCAGCAGTTACCGGGAGGCGGGGGCCTACGAGCAGTACTTC
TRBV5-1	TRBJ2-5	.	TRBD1	CASSSQGQGAGETQYF	TGCGCCAGCAGCTCCCAGGGGCAGGGGGCGGGGGAGACCCAGTACTTC
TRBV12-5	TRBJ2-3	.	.	CASGLGPADTQYF	TGTGCTAGTGGTTTGGGTCCAGCAGATACGCAGTATTTT
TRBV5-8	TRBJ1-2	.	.	CASRQDSLHTF	TGTGCCAGCAGACAAGACAGTCTCCACACCTTC
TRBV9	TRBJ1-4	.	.	CASSVGGGKNEKLFF	TGTGCCAGCAGCGTAGGAGGGGGTAAAAATGAAAAACTGTTTTTT
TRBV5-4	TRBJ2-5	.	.	CASSSMSGVETQYF	TGTGCCAGCAGCTCGATGTCGGGAGTGGAGACCCAGTACTTC
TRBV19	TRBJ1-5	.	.	CASSIEAYSNQPQHF	TGTGCCAGTAGTATAGAAGCCTATAGCAATCAGCCCCAGCATTTT
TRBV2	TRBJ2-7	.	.	CASGRGYEQYF	TGTGCCAGCGGAAGGGGCTACGAGCAGTACTTC
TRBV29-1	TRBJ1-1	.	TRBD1	CSSGDRLATEAFF	TGCAGCTCAGGGGACAGGCTGGCCACTGAAGCTTTCTTT
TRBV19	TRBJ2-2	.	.	CASSTQGHGELFF	TGTGCCAGTAGTACGCAGGGTCACGGGGAGCTGTTTTTT
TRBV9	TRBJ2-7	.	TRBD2	CASSRPGAGTYEQYF	TGTGCCAGCAGCCGCCCAGGAGCGGGGACCTACGAGCAGTACTTC
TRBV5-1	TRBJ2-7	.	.	CASRSDPDYSYEQYF	TGCGCCAGCAGGTCCGACCCTGACTACTCCTACGAGCAGTACTTC
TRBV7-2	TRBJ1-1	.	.	CASSRTSGDEAFF	TGTGCCAGCAGCCGGACTTCAGGGGATGAAGCTTTCTTT
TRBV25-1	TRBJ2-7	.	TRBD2	CASSGLLGLAGVAEQYF	TGTGCCAGCAGTGGACTTCTGGGACTAGCGGGAGTAGCTGAGCAGTACTTC